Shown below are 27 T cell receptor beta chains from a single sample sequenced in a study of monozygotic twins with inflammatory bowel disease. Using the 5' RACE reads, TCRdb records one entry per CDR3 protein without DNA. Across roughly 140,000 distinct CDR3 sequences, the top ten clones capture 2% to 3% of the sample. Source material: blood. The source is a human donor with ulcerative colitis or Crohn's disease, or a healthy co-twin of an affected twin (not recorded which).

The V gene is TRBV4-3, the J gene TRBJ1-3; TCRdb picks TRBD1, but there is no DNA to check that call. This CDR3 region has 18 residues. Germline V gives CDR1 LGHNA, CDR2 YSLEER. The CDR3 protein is CASSQVNPPLEPGNTIYF.

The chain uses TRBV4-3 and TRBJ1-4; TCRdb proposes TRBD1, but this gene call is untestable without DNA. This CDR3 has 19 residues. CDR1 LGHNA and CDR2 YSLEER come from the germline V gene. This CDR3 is CASSQVPGQWIATNEKLFF.

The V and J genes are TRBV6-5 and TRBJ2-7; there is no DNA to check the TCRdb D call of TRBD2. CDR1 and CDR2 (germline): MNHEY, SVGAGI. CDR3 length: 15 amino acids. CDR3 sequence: CASSRAGGPGGEQYF.

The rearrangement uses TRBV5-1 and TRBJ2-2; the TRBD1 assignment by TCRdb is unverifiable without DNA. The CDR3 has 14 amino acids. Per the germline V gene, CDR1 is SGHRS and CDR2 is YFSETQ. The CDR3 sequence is CASSYRDPDGELFF.

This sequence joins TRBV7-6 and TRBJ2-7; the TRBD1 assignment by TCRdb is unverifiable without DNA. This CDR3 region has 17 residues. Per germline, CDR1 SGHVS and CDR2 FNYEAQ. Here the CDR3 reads CASSLAGGEGVDYEQYF.

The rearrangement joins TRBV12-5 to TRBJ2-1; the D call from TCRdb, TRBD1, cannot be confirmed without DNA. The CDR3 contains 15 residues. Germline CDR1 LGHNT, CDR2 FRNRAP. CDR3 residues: CASGLGQGVLNEQFF.

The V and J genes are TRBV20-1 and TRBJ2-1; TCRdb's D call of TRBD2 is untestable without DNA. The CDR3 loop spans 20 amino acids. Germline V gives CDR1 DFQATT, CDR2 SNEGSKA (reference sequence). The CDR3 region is CSALVYFGRGTPSSYNEQFF.

CDR3 residues: CASSPRAGTSGGNNNEQFF. J is TRBJ2-1 and V is TRBV11-2; TCRdb's D gene call, TRBD2, goes unchecked for lack of DNA. CDR1 is SGHAT and CDR2 is FQNNGV in the germline V gene. The CDR3 has 19 amino acids.

CDR3 sequence: CASSHDGSTNEKLFF. This chain joins TRBV7-2 and TRBJ1-4. The CDR3 is 15 amino acids. Germline lookup yields CDR1 SGHTA and CDR2 FQGNSA.

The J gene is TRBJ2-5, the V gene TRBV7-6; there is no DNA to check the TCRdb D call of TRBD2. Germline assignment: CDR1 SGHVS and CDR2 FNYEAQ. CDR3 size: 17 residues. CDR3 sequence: CASSLKIAGPIQETQYF.

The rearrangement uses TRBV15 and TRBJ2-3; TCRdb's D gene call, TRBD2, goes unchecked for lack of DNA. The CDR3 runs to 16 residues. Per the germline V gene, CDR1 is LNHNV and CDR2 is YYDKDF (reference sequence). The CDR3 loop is CATSKTSGGPTDTQYF. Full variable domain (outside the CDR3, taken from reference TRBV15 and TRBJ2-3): DAMVIQNPRYQVTQFGKPVTLSCSQTLNHNVMYWYQQKSSQAPKLLFHYYDKDFNNEADTPDNFQSRRPNTSFCFLDIRSPGLGDTAMYLCATSKTSGGPTDTQYFGPGTRLTVL.

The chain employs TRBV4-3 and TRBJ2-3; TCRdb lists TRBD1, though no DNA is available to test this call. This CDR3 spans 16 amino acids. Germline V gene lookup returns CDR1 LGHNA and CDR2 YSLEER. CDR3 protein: CASSQARGGGTDTQYF.

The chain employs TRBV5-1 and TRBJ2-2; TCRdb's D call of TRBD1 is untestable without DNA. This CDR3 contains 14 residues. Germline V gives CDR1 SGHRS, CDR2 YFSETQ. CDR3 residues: CASSKQGDTGELFF.

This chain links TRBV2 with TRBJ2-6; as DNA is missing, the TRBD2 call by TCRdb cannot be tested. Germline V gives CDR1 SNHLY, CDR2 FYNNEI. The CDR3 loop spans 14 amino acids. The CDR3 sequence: CASRGTIGPNVLTF.

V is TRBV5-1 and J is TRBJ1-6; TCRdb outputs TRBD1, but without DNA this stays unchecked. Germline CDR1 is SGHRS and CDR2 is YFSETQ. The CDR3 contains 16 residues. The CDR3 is CASSLGRGGRNSPLHF.

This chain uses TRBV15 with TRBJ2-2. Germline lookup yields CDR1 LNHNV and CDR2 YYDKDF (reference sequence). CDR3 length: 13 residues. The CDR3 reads CATSTGTPGELFF.

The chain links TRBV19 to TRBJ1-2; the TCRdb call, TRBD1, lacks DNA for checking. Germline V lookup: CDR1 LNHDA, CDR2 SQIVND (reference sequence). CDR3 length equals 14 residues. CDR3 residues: CASSLPGWDYGYTF.

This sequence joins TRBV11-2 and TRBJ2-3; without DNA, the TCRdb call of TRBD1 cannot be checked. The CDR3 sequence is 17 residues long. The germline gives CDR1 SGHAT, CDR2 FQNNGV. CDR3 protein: CASSLDVGTGGTDTQYF.

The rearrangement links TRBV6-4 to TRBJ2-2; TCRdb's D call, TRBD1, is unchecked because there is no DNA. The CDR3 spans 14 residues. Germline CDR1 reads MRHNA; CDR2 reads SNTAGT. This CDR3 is CASRAGRNTGELFF.

The CDR3: CASSPRNSNQPQHF. The V gene is TRBV18, the J gene TRBJ1-5. CDR3 length: 14 amino acids. CDR1 and CDR2 from the germline V gene are KGHSH and LQKENI.

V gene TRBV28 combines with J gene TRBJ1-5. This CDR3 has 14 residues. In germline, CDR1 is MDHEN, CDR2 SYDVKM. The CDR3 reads CASSLSHGVQPQHF.

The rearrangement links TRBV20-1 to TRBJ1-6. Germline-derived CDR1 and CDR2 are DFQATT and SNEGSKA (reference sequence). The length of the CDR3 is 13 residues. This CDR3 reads CSFYSATNSPLHF.

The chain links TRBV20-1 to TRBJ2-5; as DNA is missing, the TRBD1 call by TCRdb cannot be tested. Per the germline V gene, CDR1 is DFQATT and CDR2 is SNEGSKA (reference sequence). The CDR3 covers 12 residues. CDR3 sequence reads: CSARNRGETQYF.

CDR3 region: CASSPISAGYSNQPQHF. V gene TRBV19 combines with J gene TRBJ1-5; the D gene TCRdb calls, TRBD1, cannot be checked with no DNA. In germline, CDR1 is LNHDA, CDR2 SQIVND (reference sequence). The CDR3 sequence is 17 residues long.

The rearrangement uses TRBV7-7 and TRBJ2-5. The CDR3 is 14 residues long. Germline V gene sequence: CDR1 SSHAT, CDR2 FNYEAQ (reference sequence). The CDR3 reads CASSPVRSRETQYF. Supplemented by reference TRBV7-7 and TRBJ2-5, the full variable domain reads GAGVSQSPRYKVTKRGQDVTLRCDPISSHATLYWYQQALGQGPEFLTYFNYEAQPDKSGLPSDRFSAERPEGSISTLTIQRTEQRDSAMYRCASSPVRSRETQYFGPGTRLLVL.

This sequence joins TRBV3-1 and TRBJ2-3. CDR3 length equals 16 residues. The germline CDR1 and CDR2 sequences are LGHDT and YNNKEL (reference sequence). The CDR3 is CASSQDWAGGTDTQYF.

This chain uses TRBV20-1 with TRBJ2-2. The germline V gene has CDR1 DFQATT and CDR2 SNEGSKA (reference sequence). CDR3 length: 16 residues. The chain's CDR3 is CSARDVSTSVTGELFF.